A selection of T cell receptor beta chains follows, all from one sample in a study of blood T cell repertoires in COVID-19. TCRdb's copy holds only in-frame clones and misses some; the assay was immunoSEQ multiplex PCR. Of 130,000 or so clones listed, about 89% were seen once; the top ten hold roughly 18%. The sample taken for sequencing was peripheral blood. Receptor source: a man aged 50 or older with active or convalescent COVID-19. The CDR3 runs from the conserved cysteine through the conserved F or W. Fields, in order: D gene, clone size, J gene, V gene, CDR3 protein, CDR3 DNA. A D gene is named only where the DNA matches it firmly. Only some rows state a clone size, as once, few, many or a class for expanded clones.

>TRBD2|once|TRBJ2-5|TRBV29-1
CSVVLGGETQYF
TGCAGCGTTGTGTTGGGGGGGGAGACCCAGTACTTC
>TRBD1|NA|TRBJ1-2|TRBV3-1/TRBV3-2
CASSPRDRGPGYTF
TGTGCCAGCAGCCCAAGGGACAGGGGGCCTGGCTACACCTTC
>TRBD1|NA|TRBJ1-5|TRBV28
CASSTRTGGSQPQHF
TGTGCCAGCAGTACCCGGACAGGGGGCAGTCAGCCCCAGCATTTT
>NA|NA|TRBJ2-7|TRBV6-5
CASSRGVPFYEQYF
TGTGCCAGCAGCCGGGGAGTGCCCTTCTACGAGCAGTACTTC
>NA|NA|TRBJ1-1|TRBV6-1
CASSDYGGRGTEAFF
TGTGCCAGCAGTGATTACGGGGGGCGCGGGACTGAAGCTTTCTTT
>TRBD1|NA|TRBJ2-5|TRBV11-2
CASTLTGTEEETQYF
TGTGCCAGCACCTTAACGGGGACAGAGGAAGAGACCCAGTACTTC
>NA|NA|TRBJ1-3|TRBV10-3
CAISELGGSSGNTIYF
TGTGCCATCAGTGAGTTAGGCGGGAGCTCTGGAAACACCATATATTTT
>TRBD2|NA|TRBJ2-5|TRBV13
CASSERAWVAGAPETQYF
TGTGCCAGCAGCGAGCGGGCTTGGGTAGCGGGAGCCCCAGAGACCCAGTACTTC
>NA|NA|TRBJ1-4|TRBV27
CASSFFQGGEKLFF
TGTGCCAGCAGTTTTTTTCAGGGTGGTGAAAAACTGTTTTTT
>TRBD2|NA|TRBJ2-2|TRBV5-4
CASSPMGGYDTGELFF
TGTGCCAGCAGCCCCATGGGGGGGTATGACACCGGGGAGCTGTTTTTT
>TRBD1|NA|TRBJ1-6|TRBV7-8
CASSLVEDRVIHF
TGTGCCAGCAGCTTAGTAGAGGACAGGGTGATCCACTTT
>NA|NA|TRBJ2-1|TRBV28
CASTSRGRTTYNEQFF
TGTGCCAGCACGAGCCGCGGGCGGACTACATACAATGAGCAGTTCTTC
>NA|NA|TRBJ2-5|TRBV19
CASSRKNDFHGETQYF
TGTGCCAGTAGTAGAAAAAATGACTTTCACGGCGAGACCCAGTACTTC
>NA|once|TRBJ2-3|TRBV3-1/TRBV3-2
CASSIPEPSDTQYF
TGTGCCAGCAGCATTCCCGAGCCCTCAGATACGCAGTATTTT
>TRBD2|NA|TRBJ2-7|TRBV25-1
CASSGPGLAGTKEQYF
TGTGCCAGCAGTGGCCCTGGACTAGCCGGAACTAAGGAGCAGTACTTC
>NA|NA|TRBJ2-7|TRBV11-2
CASSERGYEQYF
TGTGCCAGCAGCGAAAGAGGGTACGAGCAGTACTTC
>TRBD2|NA|TRBJ2-1|TRBV5-4
CASSPSGIYNEQFF
TGTGCCAGCAGCCCTAGCGGGATCTACAATGAGCAGTTCTTC
>TRBD2|few|TRBJ2-2|TRBV10-1
CASRVAGDTGELFF
TGCGCCAGCAGAGTAGCGGGGGACACCGGGGAGCTGTTTTTT
>NA|NA|TRBJ2-5|TRBV7-8
CASSSVKSTQETQYF
TGTGCCAGCAGCTCCGTAAAATCGACACAAGAGACCCAGTACTTC
>NA|NA|TRBJ1-3|TRBV10-3
CAIRDDRGSGNTIYF
TGTGCCATAAGAGACGACCGCGGCTCTGGAAACACCATATATTTT
>TRBD1|NA|TRBJ2-3|TRBV5-1
CASSLVISQGAAQYF
TGCGCCAGCAGCTTGGTTATATCACAGGGGGCAGCGCAGTATTTT
>TRBD2|NA|TRBJ2-3|TRBV5-5
CASSLLAGRTDTQYF
TGTGCCAGCAGCTTACTAGCGGGGAGGACAGATACGCAGTATTTT
>TRBD2|NA|TRBJ2-5|TRBV30
CAWSVLRTSGPQETQYF
TGTGCCTGGAGTGTACTAAGGACTAGCGGGCCTCAAGAGACCCAGTACTTC
>TRBD2|NA|TRBJ2-3|TRBV14
CASSQVRGGTDTQYF
TGTGCCAGCAGCCAAGTCCGGGGGGGCACAGATACGCAGTATTTT
>TRBD2|NA|TRBJ2-7|TRBV18
CASSPSRGDEQYF
TGTGCCAGCTCACCCTCTCGGGGGGACGAGCAGTACTTC
>NA|NA|TRBJ1-4|TRBV6-1
CASSDRATNEKLFF
TGTGCCAGCAGTGACAGGGCAACTAATGAAAAACTGTTTTTT
>NA|NA|TRBJ2-2|TRBV14
CASSQARGGGELFF
TGTGCCAGCAGCCAAGCTCGGGGTGGCGGGGAGCTGTTTTTT
>TRBD2|NA|TRBJ2-1|TRBV3-1/TRBV3-2
CASSQGPSGRTYNEQFF
TGTGCCAGCAGCCAAGGGCCTAGCGGGAGGACCTACAATGAGCAGTTCTTC
>TRBD2|NA|TRBJ2-1|TRBV6-4
CASSPNLAGGSLEQFF
TGTGCCAGCAGTCCCAATCTAGCGGGAGGGAGCCTTGAGCAGTTCTTC
>NA|NA|TRBJ1-5|TRBV6-5
CASRSTASGNQPQHF
TGTGCCAGCAGGTCGACAGCGTCTGGCAATCAGCCCCAGCATTTT
>NA|NA|TRBJ2-5|TRBV5-1
CASSRRVGASQETQYF
TGCGCCAGCAGCCGACGAGTGGGGGCGTCCCAAGAGACCCAGTACTTC
>NA|NA|TRBJ2-3|TRBV6-1
CASSEQGTSTDTQYF
TGTGCCAGCAGTGAACAGGGGACAAGCACAGATACGCAGTATTTT
>NA|once|TRBJ2-1|TRBV19
CASSITSRRWEQFF
TGTGCCAGTAGTATTACCAGCAGGCGCTGGGAGCAGTTCTTC
>NA|NA|TRBJ2-1|TRBV27
CASSLLLRDEQFF
TGTGCCAGCAGTTTATTACTTAGAGATGAGCAGTTCTTC
>TRBD2|NA|TRBJ2-1|TRBV9
CASSVVGGGANEQFF
TGTGCCAGCAGCGTAGTGGGCGGGGGGGCCAATGAGCAGTTCTTC
>NA|once|TRBJ1-2|TRBV6-6
CASSSGLGYGYTF
TGTGCCAGCAGTTCGGGACTGGGCTATGGCTACACCTTC
>NA|NA|TRBJ2-7|TRBV19
CASARDTYYEQYF
TGTGCCAGTGCCCGGGACACCTATTACGAGCAGTACTTC
>NA|NA|TRBJ1-4|TRBV29-1
CSVEDRGLNEKLFF
TGCAGCGTTGAAGACCGGGGACTAAATGAAAAACTGTTTTTT
>NA|NA|TRBJ1-3|TRBV15
CATSRDTPGGSGNTIYF
TGTGCCACCAGCAGGGATACCCCTGGGGGCTCAGGAAACACCATATATTTT
>NA|NA|TRBJ1-6|TRBV6-1
CASSEGGLYNSPLHF
TGTGCCAGCAGTGAAGGAGGACTGTATAATTCACCCCTCCACTTT
>NA|NA|TRBJ2-5|TRBV27
CASGLTGRREPQYF
TGTGCCAGCGGCCTAACAGGGAGAAGAGAGCCCCAGTACTTC
>NA|NA|TRBJ2-7|TRBV5-5
CASSLSVAEQYF
TGTGCCAGCAGCTTGTCAGTTGCCGAGCAGTACTTC